The rows below give T cell receptor beta chains drawn from one sample of a study of blood T cell repertoires in COVID-19. The protocol was immunoSEQ multiplex PCR, while the TCRdb copy is restricted to in-frame clones and leaves out a portion. Of 200,000 to 300,000 clones listed, around nine tenths are singletons. The sequenced sample consisted of PBMCs or T cells enriched from blood (not recorded which). The receptors were gathered from a woman between 18 and 30 years old who had recovered from COVID-19. The CDR3 runs from the conserved cysteine through the conserved F or W. A D gene is named only where the DNA matches it firmly. A clone size is listed for some rows: how often the clone was seen (once, few, many), or a class if it is expanded.

J gene,clone size,D gene,CDR3 length,V gene,CDR3 DNA,CDR3 protein
TRBJ2-3,NA,NA,16,TRBV5-1,TGCGCCAGCAGCTTGCTCGGCACGACTAGCACAGATACGCAGTATTTT,CASSLLGTTSTDTQYF
TRBJ1-5,NA,NA,14,TRBV15,TGTGCCACCAGCAGACGGGGGAGCAATCAGCCCCAGCATTTT,CATSRRGSNQPQHF
TRBJ2-7,NA,TRBD1,14,TRBV28,TGTGCCAGCAGACGGACAGGTCTCACCTACGAGCAGTACTTC,CASRRTGLTYEQYF
TRBJ2-3,NA,TRBD2,16,TRBV5-1,TGCGCCAGCAGCTTTTTTGTCCGGACTAGGGAGAATACGCAGTATTTT,CASSFFVRTRENTQYF
TRBJ1-2,NA,TRBD1,17,TRBV27,TGTGCCAGCAGTTTTTTTGGGACAGGGGGAAGAAGCTATGGCTACACCTTC,CASSFFGTGGRSYGYTF
TRBJ2-3,NA,NA,15,TRBV28,TGTGCCAGCAGTGAAGCGGCCAGACGATCAGATACGCAGTATTTT,CASSEAARRSDTQYF
TRBJ2-5,NA,TRBD1,16,TRBV5-1,TGCGCCAGCAGCTTGAACACCGGACAGGGGAGTCAGACCCAGTACTTC,CASSLNTGQGSQTQYF
TRBJ1-6,NA,NA,15,TRBV9,TGTGCCAGCAGCAACAGCCTCTCCTATAATTCACCCCTCCACTTT,CASSNSLSYNSPLHF
TRBJ1-2,NA,TRBD1,12,TRBV29-1,TGCAGCGTTGGGGACAGGGCGGGTGGCTACACCTTC,CSVGDRAGGYTF
TRBJ1-5,NA,NA,15,TRBV18,TGTGCCAGCTCACCAGGGGGGGCGAGCAATCAGCCCCAGCATTTT,CASSPGGASNQPQHF
TRBJ2-1,NA,TRBD1,15,TRBV11-2,TGTGCCAGCAGCTTACGAGGGGGCGCGGGTTACGAGCAGTTCTTC,CASSLRGGAGYEQFF
TRBJ2-7,once,NA,13,TRBV14,TGTGCCAGCAGCCCCCAAGACAGTTACGAGCAGTACTTC,CASSPQDSYEQYF
TRBJ2-2,NA,NA,15,TRBV9,TGTGCCAGCAGCGGAAACACCCGGAACACCGGGGAGCTGTTTTTT,CASSGNTRNTGELFF
TRBJ2-3,NA,NA,17,TRBV5-1,TGCGCCAGCAGCTTGGCGTTCTTAAGCGGAGCCGCGGATACGCAGTATTTT,CASSLAFLSGAADTQYF
TRBJ2-7,NA,TRBD2,15,TRBV28,TGTGCCAGCAGCCCTATCCTAGCGGGGTTCTACGAGCAGTACTTC,CASSPILAGFYEQYF
TRBJ2-7,NA,NA,15,TRBV13,TGTGCCAGCAGCTTAGGGCGGTCCATGTCCTACGAGCAGTACTTC,CASSLGRSMSYEQYF
TRBJ2-5,NA,TRBD2,15,TRBV25-1,TGTGCCAGCAGTGGCGGACTAGCGGGGACTGAGACCCAGTACTTC,CASSGGLAGTETQYF
TRBJ1-2,NA,NA,14,TRBV19,TGTGCCAGTAGTAATGTGGGCCCGGCAGGCGGCTACACCTTC,CASSNVGPAGGYTF
TRBJ1-1,NA,NA,15,TRBV19,TGTGCCAGTAGTATTAGGGGCAGGGGTAGCACTGAAGCTTTCTTT,CASSIRGRGSTEAFF
TRBJ2-7,NA,NA,14,TRBV7-6,TGTGCCAGCAGCCCTTTTTCTAGCGCCTACGAGCAGTACTTC,CASSPFSSAYEQYF
TRBJ2-1,NA,NA,14,TRBV7-9,TGTGCCAGCAGCTTAGGAGGCGGGACAGTAGAGCAGTTCTTC,CASSLGGGTVEQFF
TRBJ2-7,NA,TRBD2,15,TRBV7-2,TGTGCCAGCAGCTTAGCGGGGAGGGGACCCTACGAGCAGTACTTC,CASSLAGRGPYEQYF
TRBJ2-3,NA,TRBD2,20,TRBV6-2/TRBV6-3,TGTGCCAGCAGTTATGACCCCAAGCAGCGGGGTGGGGAAGTATGGGATACGCAGTATTTT,CASSYDPKQRGGEVWDTQYF
TRBJ1-6,few,NA,15,TRBV14,TGTGCCAGCAGCCAAGAAGTCAGGGGAAATTCACCCCTCCACTTT,CASSQEVRGNSPLHF
TRBJ2-1,NA,TRBD2,16,TRBV11-3,TGTGCCAGCAGCCCGGGACTAGCGGGGTCCTACAATGAGCAGTTCTTC,CASSPGLAGSYNEQFF
TRBJ2-7,NA,TRBD2,15,TRBV7-8,TGTGCCAGCAGGCCCCTGGGCGGGGGGATTGGGGAGCAGTACTTC,CASRPLGGGIGEQYF
TRBJ1-2,NA,NA,13,TRBV5-6,TGTGCCAGCAGCCCAACCGACAGCTATGGCTACACCTTC,CASSPTDSYGYTF
TRBJ2-3,NA,NA,16,TRBV19,TGTGCCAGTAGTATGGGTCGCAGGCGGGGCGCAGATACGCAGTATTTT,CASSMGRRRGADTQYF
TRBJ2-1,few,TRBD2,14,TRBV6-5,TGTGCCAGCAAGAGGACTAGCGGGGGAAATGAGCAGTTCTTC,CASKRTSGGNEQFF
TRBJ2-1,NA,NA,15,TRBV7-8,TGTGCCAGCCCCAAACCCCCGGACAGCTGGAATGAGCAGTTCTTC,CASPKPPDSWNEQFF
TRBJ2-7,NA,NA,13,TRBV18,TGTGCCAGCTCACCACCGAGCCTCTACGAGCAGTACTTC,CASSPPSLYEQYF
TRBJ1-5,NA,TRBD1,19,TRBV4-1,TGCGCCAGCAGCCCGTTGACCGGGACAGGGGGTAAGGGCAATCAGCCCCAGCATTTT,CASSPLTGTGGKGNQPQHF
TRBJ2-1,few,TRBD2,17,TRBV18,TGTGCCAGCTCACCACTTCTCCCTAGCGGGGGGAACAATGAGCAGTTCTTC,CASSPLLPSGGNNEQFF
TRBJ1-3,NA,TRBD1,15,TRBV27,TGTGCCAGCAGTCCCAGGGGGTCCTCTGGAAACACCATATATTTT,CASSPRGSSGNTIYF
TRBJ2-7,NA,TRBD2,16,TRBV5-1,TGCGCCAGCAGCTCTGAACTAGCGGTCCCAGGGTACGAGCAGTACTTC,CASSSELAVPGYEQYF
TRBJ1-4,NA,NA,14,TRBV5-6,TGTGCCAGCAGCCTCACCCCCCTCGGGGAAAAACTGTTTTTT,CASSLTPLGEKLFF
TRBJ1-5,NA,NA,15,TRBV27,TGTGCCAGCAGTTTATCCCAGGGGAGCAATCAGCCCCAGCATTTT,CASSLSQGSNQPQHF
TRBJ1-5,NA,NA,18,TRBV27,TGTGCCAGCAGTTTAACCCGGACGCACGCGGGGAGCAATCAGCCCCAGCATTTT,CASSLTRTHAGSNQPQHF
TRBJ1-6,few,TRBD1,18,TRBV3-1/TRBV3-2,TGTGCCAGCAGCCAAGAAATGTGGGGACAGTTCTTGTTTTCACCCCTCCACTTT,CASSQEMWGQFLFSPLHF
TRBJ1-1,NA,NA,16,TRBV29-1,TGCAGCGTTGCGCCCCAGGGGAGGGGATGGAACACTGAAGCTTTCTTT,CSVAPQGRGWNTEAFF
TRBJ2-7,NA,NA,14,TRBV6-1,TGTGCCAGCAGTGAAGCCGGGGTCCCGGGGAAGCAGTACTTC,CASSEAGVPGKQYF
TRBJ2-2,many,TRBD2,18,TRBV7-7,TGTGCCAGCAGCTCACTAGCGGGGGGGCCGAGGAACACCGGGGAGCTGTTTTTT,CASSSLAGGPRNTGELFF
TRBJ1-4,NA,NA,16,TRBV11-2,TGTGCCAGCAGCTTAGAGGAGGGGAGGGGGTCTCGAAAACTGTTTTTT,CASSLEEGRGSRKLFF
TRBJ2-2,NA,TRBD1,16,TRBV3-1/TRBV3-2,TGTGCCAGCAGCCCCCCGGGACAGGGAAACACCGGGGAGCTGTTTTTT,CASSPPGQGNTGELFF
TRBJ2-5,NA,NA,14,TRBV6-5,TGTGCCAGCAGCCGCGGGCAGCATCAAGAGACCCAGTACTTC,CASSRGQHQETQYF
TRBJ1-1,NA,TRBD1,13,TRBV6-5,TGTGCCAGCAGTACCCAGGGGGTCACTGAAGCTTTCTTT,CASSTQGVTEAFF
TRBJ2-5,NA,TRBD2,15,TRBV2,TGTGCCAGCAGTGTTCCTAGCGGGCCCCAAGAGACCCAGTACTTC,CASSVPSGPQETQYF
TRBJ2-7,NA,TRBD2,14,TRBV3-1/TRBV3-2,TGTGCCAGCAGCCAGGGCGGGAGCCCCTACGAGCAGTACTTC,CASSQGGSPYEQYF
TRBJ2-5,NA,TRBD2,17,TRBV30,TGTGCCTGGAGCCGGAACCTAGGACTAGCGGGGGAAGAGACCCAGTACTTC,CAWSRNLGLAGEETQYF
TRBJ2-1,NA,NA,16,TRBV4-1,TGCGCCAGCAGCCAAGATGCACCGAGCTCCTACAATGAGCAGTTCTTC,CASSQDAPSSYNEQFF
TRBJ2-1,NA,TRBD2,15,TRBV7-8,TGTGCCAGCAGACCCAGCGGGAGCTCCTACAATGAGCAGTTCTTC,CASRPSGSSYNEQFF
TRBJ1-5,NA,NA,14,TRBV28,TGTGCCAGCAGTTCCCTTGCGAGCAATCAGCCCCAGCATTTT,CASSSLASNQPQHF
TRBJ1-2,NA,NA,15,TRBV4-3,TGCGCCAGCAGCCAAGAGTGGGGGGGCAACTATGGCTACACCTTC,CASSQEWGGNYGYTF
TRBJ2-2,NA,TRBD2,14,TRBV27,TGTGCCAGCAGGACTAGCGGGGGCACCGGGGAGCTGTTTTTT,CASRTSGGTGELFF
TRBJ1-5,NA,TRBD1,17,TRBV5-3,TGTGCCAGAAGCTTGGACGGGACAGGGAATAGCAATCAGCCCCAGCATTTT,CARSLDGTGNSNQPQHF
TRBJ2-1,NA,TRBD2,15,TRBV7-9,TGTGCCAGCAGCTGGACTAGCGGGAGTTCGAATGAGCAGTTCTTC,CASSWTSGSSNEQFF
TRBJ2-5,NA,NA,15,TRBV5-1,TGCGCCAGCAGCTGGGGGCGAATAGCGGGCGAGACCCAGTACTTC,CASSWGRIAGETQYF
TRBJ2-7,NA,NA,13,TRBV7-8,TGTGCCAGCAGCTCAAGGCCAGGGGTCGGGAAGTACTTC,CASSSRPGVGKYF
TRBJ2-7,NA,TRBD2,14,TRBV19,TGTGCCAGTAGTCCATCTCTAGCGGGAAACGAGCAGTACTTC,CASSPSLAGNEQYF
TRBJ2-7,few,NA,16,TRBV19,TGTGCCAGTAGTAACGAAGGTTCCCAGGGATCCTACGAGCAGTACTTC,CASSNEGSQGSYEQYF